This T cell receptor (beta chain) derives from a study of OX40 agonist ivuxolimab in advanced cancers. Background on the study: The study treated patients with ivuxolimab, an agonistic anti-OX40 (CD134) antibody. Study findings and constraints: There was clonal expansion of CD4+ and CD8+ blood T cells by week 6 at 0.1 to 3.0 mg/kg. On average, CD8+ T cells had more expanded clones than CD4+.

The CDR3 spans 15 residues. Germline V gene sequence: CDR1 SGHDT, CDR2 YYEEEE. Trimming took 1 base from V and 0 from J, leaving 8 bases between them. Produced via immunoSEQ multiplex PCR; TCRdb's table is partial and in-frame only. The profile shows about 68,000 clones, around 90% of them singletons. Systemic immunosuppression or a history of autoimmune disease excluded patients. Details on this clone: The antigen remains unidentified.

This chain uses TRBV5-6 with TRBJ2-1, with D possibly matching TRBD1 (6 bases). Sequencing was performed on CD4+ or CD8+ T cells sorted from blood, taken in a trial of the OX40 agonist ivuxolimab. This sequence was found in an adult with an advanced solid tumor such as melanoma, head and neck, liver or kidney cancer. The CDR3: CASSLRQVSYNEQFF. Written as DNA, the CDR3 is TGTGCCAGCAGCTTGAGACAGGTCTCCTACAATGAGCAGTTCTTC.